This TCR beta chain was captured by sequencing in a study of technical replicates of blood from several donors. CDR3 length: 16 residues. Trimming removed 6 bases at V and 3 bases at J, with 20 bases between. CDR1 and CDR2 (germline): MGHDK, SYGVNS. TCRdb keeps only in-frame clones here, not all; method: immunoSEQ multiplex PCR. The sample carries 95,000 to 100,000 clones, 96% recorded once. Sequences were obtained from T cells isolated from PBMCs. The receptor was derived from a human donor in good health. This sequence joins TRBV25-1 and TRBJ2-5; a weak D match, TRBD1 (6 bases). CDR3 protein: CASRHRVSWWEETQYF. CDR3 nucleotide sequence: TGTGCCAGCAGACACAGGGTCAGTTGGTGGGAAGAGACCCAGTACTTC.